Following are 15 T cell receptor beta chains from one sample sequenced in a study of identical twins. TCRdb re-derived calls from the 5' RACE reads in MiXCR, one entry per CDR3 protein. This sample has roughly 720,000 distinct CDR3 sequences, with approximately 18% found just once. These same data were also listed under a study on T cells expressing NK-cell markers.

Sequencing input: PBMCs. These receptors were collected from a woman aged 18-35 years in good health.

This clonotype appeared many times. The chain links TRBV12-3 or TRBV12-4 to TRBJ2-7; unclear D gene. Trimming pared 3 bases from V and 5 bases from J, leaving 8 bases between. The CDR3 contains 12 residues. CDR3 amino acids: CASSFRKDEQYF. CDR3 DNA: TGTGCCAGCAGTTTTAGGAAGGACGAGCAGTACTTC.

This clonotype was recorded a few times. The chain joins TRBV5-1 to TRBJ2-1; no clear D. Per the germline V gene, CDR1 is SGHRS and CDR2 is YFSETQ. This CDR3 has 12 residues. The V end lost 4 bases, the J end lost 10 bases, and 12 bases lay between the germline ends. For the CDR3, the DNA is TGCGCCAGCAGCAACGAAGCCTCAGAGCAGTTCTTC. As protein: CASSNEASEQFF.

The J gene is TRBJ2-1, the V gene TRBV18, with 7 bases that match TRBD1. This CDR3 is built from 15 residues. Germline CDR1 KGHSH, CDR2 LQKENI. V shed 4 bases and J 3 bases; nucleotides not matched to a gene: 6. The CDR3 nucleotides are TGTGCCAGCTCACAGTCGACAGGGATCTACAATGAGCAGTTCTTC. It yields the protein CASSQSTGIYNEQFF.

The chain is built from TRBV5-1 and TRBJ2-3; 10 bases map to TRBD2. J was trimmed by 1 base and V by 1 base; bases with no gene match: 3. The CDR3 has 16 amino acids. Germline V gene data show CDR1 as SGHRS and CDR2 as YFSETQ. In DNA, the CDR3 is TGCGCCAGCAGCTTGTACGGGACTAGCGGCACAGATACGCAGTATTTT. Its translation: CASSLYGTSGTDTQYF.

The chain combines TRBV5-1 with TRBJ2-1; tentatively, D is TRBD1 or TRBD2 (5 bases each). Germline V gene data show CDR1 as SGHRS and CDR2 as YFSETQ. V was clipped by 5 bases and J by 4 bases, with 19 bases between them. The CDR3 is 16 amino acids. Here the CDR3 reads CASSRFSGQGYNEQFF. DNA of the CDR3: TGCGCCAGCAGTCGGTTTTCGGGGCAGGGATACAATGAGCAGTTCTTC.

The chain recombines TRBV6-2 or TRBV6-3 with TRBJ2-1, with D maybe TRBD2 (5 bases). This CDR3 spans 15 amino acids. CDR1 MNHEY and CDR2 SVGEGT come from the germline V gene. Trimming removed 4 bases from V and 9 bases from J, with 19 bases in between. The CDR3 DNA reads as TGTGCCAGCAGTTCCATACCCGGGATCGATCTTGAGCAGTTCTTC. As protein: CASSSIPGIDLEQFF.

The chain couples TRBV7-9 to TRBJ2-1; maybe TRBD2 (5 bases). The CDR3 covers 15 residues. Germline-derived CDR1 and CDR2 are SEHNR and FQNEAQ (reference sequence). Trimming stripped 5 bases from V and 6 bases from J, with 17 bases between. The CDR3, as DNA: TGTGCCAGCAGCCCCGTCGGCAGACTATCCAATGAGCAGTTCTTC. It encodes CASSPVGRLSNEQFF.

This clonotype was seen only a few times. A junction boundary mismatches the germline segment, possibly from a read error. The chain couples TRBV30 to TRBJ2-3; no clear D. This CDR3 region has 12 residues. In germline, CDR1 is GTSNPN, CDR2 SVGIG (reference sequence). CDR3 bases: TGTGCCTGGAGCTTTATCTCAGATACGCGGTATTTT. Amino acids: CAWSFISDTRYF.

The chain uses TRBV28 and TRBJ1-2; D remains ambiguous. The CDR3 totals 11 residues. CDR1 is MDHEN, CDR2 SYDVKM, per germline. Deletions cut 6 bases from V and 8 bases from J, with 10 bases between. CDR3 nucleotide sequence: TGTGCCAGCAGCCCCCCCCCAGGCTACACCTTC. Translation gives CASSPPPGYTF.

This clonotype was counted between two and nine times. The chain uses TRBV5-1 and TRBJ2-2; TRBD1 agrees at 8 bases. The CDR3 has 16 amino acids. The germline V gene has CDR1 SGHRS and CDR2 YFSETQ. The junction had 10 bases not matched to a gene; V was cut back by 4 bases and J by 5 bases. The CDR3 coding sequence is TGCGCCAGCAGCCCGGTGGTCAGGGGGCTGACCGGGGAGCTGTTTTTT. This translates into CASSPVVRGLTGELFF.

The chain recombines TRBV9 with TRBJ2-5, with TRBD2 as a possible D gene (6 bases). The germline gives CDR1 SGDLS, CDR2 YYNGEE. The CDR3 length is 15 residues. Trimming took 2 bases from V and 7 from J, leaving 18 bases between them. The CDR3 region is CASSVVDSPGGTQYF. DNA for the CDR3: TGTGCCAGCAGCGTGGTTGATAGCCCCGGGGGGACCCAGTACTTC.

The chain carries TRBV7-2 and TRBJ1-1; TRBD1 matches 8 bases. After removal of 1 base from V and 2 bases from J, the junction contained 3 bases not matched to a gene. CDR1 is SGHTA and CDR2 is FQGNSA in the germline V gene. This CDR3 is built from 15 residues. DNA for the CDR3: TGTGCCAGCAGCTTAGTGGGACAGGCTAACACTGAAGCTTTCTTT. Protein: CASSLVGQANTEAFF.

The table lists this clonotype with a few counts. The CDR3 spells CSARSPEETQYF. The CDR3 DNA follows: TGCAGTGCTAGAAGTCCAGAAGAGACCCAGTACTTC. This sequence joins TRBV20-1 and TRBJ2-5; D is unresolved. The V end lost 2 bases, the J end lost 3 bases, and 7 bases lay between the germline ends. CDR3 length equals 12 residues. Germline V CDR1 and CDR2: DFQATT, SNEGSKA (reference sequence).

Note on this clonotype: One base away lies a much larger clone, so this may be a sequencing read error. V is TRBV7-2 and J is TRBJ2-1, with D maybe TRBD2 (5 bases). Between the trimmed V and J ends, which lost 5 bases and 2 bases, there was a span of 10 bases. Germline CDR1 SGHTA, CDR2 FQGNSA. CDR3 size: 14 residues. The CDR3 loop is CASSANGAYNEQFF. The CDR3 bases are TGTGCCAGCAGCGCCAACGGGGCCTACAATGAGCAGTTCTTC.

This clonotype was observed a few times. V usage is TRBV5-1 and J usage is TRBJ1-1; maybe TRBD1 (6 bases). The germline CDR1 and CDR2 sequences are SGHRS and YFSETQ. Trimming stripped 7 bases from V and 1 base from J, with 14 bases between. The CDR3 sequence is 14 residues long. The CDR3 is CASAHGQRNTEAFF. CDR3 in DNA: TGCGCCAGCGCCCACGGACAGAGGAACACTGAAGCTTTCTTT. Complete variable domain (other parts from reference TRBV5-1 and TRBJ1-1): KAGVTQTPRYLIKTRGQQVTLSCSPISGHRSVSWYQQTPGQGLQFLFEYFSETQRNKGNFPGRFSGRQFSNSRSEMNVSTLELGDSALYLCASAHGQRNTEAFFGQGTRLTVV.